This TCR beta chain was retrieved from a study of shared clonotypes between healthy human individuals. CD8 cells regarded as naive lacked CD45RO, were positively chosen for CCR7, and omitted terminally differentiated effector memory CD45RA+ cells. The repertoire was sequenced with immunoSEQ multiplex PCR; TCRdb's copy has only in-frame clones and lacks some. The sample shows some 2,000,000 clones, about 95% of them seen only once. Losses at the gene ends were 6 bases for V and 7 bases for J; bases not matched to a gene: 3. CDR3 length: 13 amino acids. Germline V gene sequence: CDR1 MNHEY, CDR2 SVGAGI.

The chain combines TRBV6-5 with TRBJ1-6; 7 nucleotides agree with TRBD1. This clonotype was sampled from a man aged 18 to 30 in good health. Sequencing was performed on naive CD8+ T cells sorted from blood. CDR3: CASRSGGNSPLHF. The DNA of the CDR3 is TGTGCCAGCAGATCAGGGGGGAATTCACCCCTCCACTTT.